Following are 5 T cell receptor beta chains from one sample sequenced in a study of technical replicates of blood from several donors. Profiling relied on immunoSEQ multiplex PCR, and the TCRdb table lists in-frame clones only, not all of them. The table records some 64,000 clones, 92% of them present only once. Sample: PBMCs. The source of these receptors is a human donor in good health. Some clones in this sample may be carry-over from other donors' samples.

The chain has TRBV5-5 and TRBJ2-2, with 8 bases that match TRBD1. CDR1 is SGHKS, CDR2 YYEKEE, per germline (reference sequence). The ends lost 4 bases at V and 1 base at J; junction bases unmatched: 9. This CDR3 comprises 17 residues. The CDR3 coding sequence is TGTGCCAGCAGCCCCGGGACAGGATTAAAGAACACCGGGGAGCTGTTTTTT. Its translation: CASSPGTGLKNTGELFF.

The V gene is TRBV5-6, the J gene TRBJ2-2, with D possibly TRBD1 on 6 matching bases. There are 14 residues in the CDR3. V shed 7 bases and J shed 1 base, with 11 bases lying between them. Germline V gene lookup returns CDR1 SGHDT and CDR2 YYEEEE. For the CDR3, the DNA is TGTGCCAGCCGGACAGACTTGAACACCGGGGAGCTGTTTTTT. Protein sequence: CASRTDLNTGELFF. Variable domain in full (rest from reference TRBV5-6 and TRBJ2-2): DAGVTQSPTHLIKTRGQQVTLRCSPKSGHDTVSWYQQALGQGPQFIFQYYEEEERQRGNFPDRFSGHQFPNYSSELNVNALLLGDSALYLCASRTDLNTGELFFGEGSRLTVL.

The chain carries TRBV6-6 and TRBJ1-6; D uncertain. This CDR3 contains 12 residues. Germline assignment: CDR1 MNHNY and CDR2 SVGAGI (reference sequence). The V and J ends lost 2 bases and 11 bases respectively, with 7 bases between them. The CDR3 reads CASSYDGAPLHF. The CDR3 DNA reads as TGTGCCAGCAGTTACGACGGGGCACCCCTCCACTTT.

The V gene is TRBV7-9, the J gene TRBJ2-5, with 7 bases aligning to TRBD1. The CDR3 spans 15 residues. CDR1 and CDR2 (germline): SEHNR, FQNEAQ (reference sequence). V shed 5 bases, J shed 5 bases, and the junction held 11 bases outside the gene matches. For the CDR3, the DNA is TGTGCCAGCAGCCACCGACAGGGATCGGTGGAGACCCAGTACTTC. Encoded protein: CASSHRQGSVETQYF.

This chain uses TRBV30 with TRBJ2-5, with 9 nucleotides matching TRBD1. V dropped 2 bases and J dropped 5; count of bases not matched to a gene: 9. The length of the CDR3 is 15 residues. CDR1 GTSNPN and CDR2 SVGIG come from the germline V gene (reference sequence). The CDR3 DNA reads TGTGCCTGGAGTTTAATGGGGACAGGGCGTGAGACCCAGTACTTC. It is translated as CAWSLMGTGRETQYF.